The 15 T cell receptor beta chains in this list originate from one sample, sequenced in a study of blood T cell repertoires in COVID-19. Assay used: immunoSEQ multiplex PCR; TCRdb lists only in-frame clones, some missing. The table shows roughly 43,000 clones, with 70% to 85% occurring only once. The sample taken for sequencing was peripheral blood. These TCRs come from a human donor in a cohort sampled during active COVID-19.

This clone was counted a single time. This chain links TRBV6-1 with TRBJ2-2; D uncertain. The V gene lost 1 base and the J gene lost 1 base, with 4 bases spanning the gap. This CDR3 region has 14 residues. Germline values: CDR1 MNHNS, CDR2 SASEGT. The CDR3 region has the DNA TGTGCCAGCAGTGAAGGGCTGAACACCGGGGAGCTGTTTTTT. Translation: CASSEGLNTGELFF.

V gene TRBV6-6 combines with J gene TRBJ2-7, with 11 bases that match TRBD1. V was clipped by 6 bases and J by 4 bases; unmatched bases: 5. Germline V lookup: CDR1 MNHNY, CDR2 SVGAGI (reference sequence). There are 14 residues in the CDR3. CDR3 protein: CASRPGTGGYEQYF. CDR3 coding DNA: TGTGCCAGCAGGCCAGGGACAGGGGGGTACGAGCAGTACTTC.

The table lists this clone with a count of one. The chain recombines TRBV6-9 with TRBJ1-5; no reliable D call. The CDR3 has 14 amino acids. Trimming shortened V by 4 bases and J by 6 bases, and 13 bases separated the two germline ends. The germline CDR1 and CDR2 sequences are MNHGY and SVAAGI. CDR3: CASSSAFGPQPQHF. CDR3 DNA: TGTGCCAGCAGTTCCGCTTTTGGGCCTCAGCCCCAGCATTTT.

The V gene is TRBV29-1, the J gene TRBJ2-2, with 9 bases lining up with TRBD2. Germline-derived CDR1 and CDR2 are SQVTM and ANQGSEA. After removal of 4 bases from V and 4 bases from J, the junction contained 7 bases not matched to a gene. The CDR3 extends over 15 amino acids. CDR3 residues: CSVARGGAGTGELFF. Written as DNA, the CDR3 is TGCAGCGTTGCCCGCGGGGGGGCGGGCACCGGGGAGCTGTTTTTT.

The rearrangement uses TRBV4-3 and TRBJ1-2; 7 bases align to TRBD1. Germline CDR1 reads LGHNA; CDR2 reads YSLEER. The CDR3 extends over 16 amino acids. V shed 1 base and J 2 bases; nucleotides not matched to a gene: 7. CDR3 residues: CASSQVEQGRNYGYTF. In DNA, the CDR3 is TGCGCCAGCAGCCAAGTCGAACAGGGGAGGAACTATGGCTACACCTTC.

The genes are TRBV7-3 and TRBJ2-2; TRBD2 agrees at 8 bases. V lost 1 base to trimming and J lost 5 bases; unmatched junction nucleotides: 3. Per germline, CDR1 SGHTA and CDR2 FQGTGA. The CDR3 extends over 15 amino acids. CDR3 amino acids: CASSLKASGTGELFF. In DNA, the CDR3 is TGTGCCAGCAGCTTAAAAGCTAGCGGGACCGGGGAGCTGTTTTTT. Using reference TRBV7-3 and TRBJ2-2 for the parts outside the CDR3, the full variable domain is GAGVSQTPSNKVTEKGKYVELRCDPISGHTALYWYRQSLGQGPEFLIYFQGTGAADDSGLPNDRFFAVRPEGSVSTLKIQRTERGDSAVYLCASSLKASGTGELFFGEGSRLTVL.

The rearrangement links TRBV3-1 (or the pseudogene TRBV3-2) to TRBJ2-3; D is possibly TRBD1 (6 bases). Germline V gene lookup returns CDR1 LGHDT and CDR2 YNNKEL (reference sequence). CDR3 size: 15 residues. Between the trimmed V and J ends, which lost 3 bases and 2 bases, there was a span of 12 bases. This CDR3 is CASSHLGATTDTQYF. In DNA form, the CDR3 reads TGTGCCAGCAGCCACCTGGGGGCTACCACAGATACGCAGTATTTT.

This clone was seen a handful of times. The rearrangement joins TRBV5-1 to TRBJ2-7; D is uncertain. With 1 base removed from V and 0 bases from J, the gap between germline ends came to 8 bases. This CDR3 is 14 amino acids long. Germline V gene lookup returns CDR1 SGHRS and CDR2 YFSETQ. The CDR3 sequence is CASSLSASSYEQYF. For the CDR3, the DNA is TGCGCCAGCAGCTTGAGTGCCAGCTCCTACGAGCAGTACTTC.

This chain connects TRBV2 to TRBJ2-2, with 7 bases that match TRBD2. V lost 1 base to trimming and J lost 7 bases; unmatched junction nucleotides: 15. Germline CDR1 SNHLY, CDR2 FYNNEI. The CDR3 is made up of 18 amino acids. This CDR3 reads CASSEDPLLGGFGGELFF. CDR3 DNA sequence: TGTGCCAGCAGTGAAGACCCTTTGCTGGGGGGGTTCGGCGGGGAGCTGTTTTTT.

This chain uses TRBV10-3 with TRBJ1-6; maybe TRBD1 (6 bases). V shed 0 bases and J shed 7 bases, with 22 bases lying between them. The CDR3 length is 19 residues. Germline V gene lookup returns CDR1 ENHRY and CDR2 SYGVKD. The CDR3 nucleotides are TGTGCCATCAGTGAGTCGTTGGGGGCTAGGACGAACCTAAATTCACCCCTCCACTTT. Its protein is CAISESLGARTNLNSPLHF.

The chain's CDR3 is CASSFTGQASNYGYTF. In DNA, the CDR3 is TGCGCCAGCAGCTTTACCGGACAGGCGTCTAACTATGGCTACACCTTC. The chain is built from TRBV5-1 and TRBJ1-2; 7 bases are shared with TRBD1. The CDR3 contains 16 residues. The germline gives CDR1 SGHRS, CDR2 YFSETQ. J was trimmed by 0 bases and V by 2 bases; bases with no gene match: 7.

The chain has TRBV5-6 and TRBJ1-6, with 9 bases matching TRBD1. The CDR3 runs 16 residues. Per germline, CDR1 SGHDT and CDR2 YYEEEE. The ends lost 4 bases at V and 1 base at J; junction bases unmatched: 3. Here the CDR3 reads CASSPGQGSYNSPLHF. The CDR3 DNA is TGTGCCAGCAGCCCCGGACAGGGGTCCTATAATTCACCCCTCCACTTT.

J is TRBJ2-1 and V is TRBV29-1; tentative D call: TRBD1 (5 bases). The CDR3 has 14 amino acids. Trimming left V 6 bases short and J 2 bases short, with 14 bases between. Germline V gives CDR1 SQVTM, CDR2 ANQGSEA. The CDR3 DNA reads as TGCAGCGTCGAACCCTTAGGGGCCTACAATGAGCAGTTCTTC. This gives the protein CSVEPLGAYNEQFF.

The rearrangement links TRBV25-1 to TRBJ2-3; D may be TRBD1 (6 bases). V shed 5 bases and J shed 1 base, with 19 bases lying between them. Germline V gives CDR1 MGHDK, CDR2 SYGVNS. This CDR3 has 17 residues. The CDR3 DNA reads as TGTGCCAGCAGTAGAGGGGGTGGGCGCCGGGGCACAGATACGCAGTATTTT. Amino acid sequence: CASSRGGGRRGTDTQYF.

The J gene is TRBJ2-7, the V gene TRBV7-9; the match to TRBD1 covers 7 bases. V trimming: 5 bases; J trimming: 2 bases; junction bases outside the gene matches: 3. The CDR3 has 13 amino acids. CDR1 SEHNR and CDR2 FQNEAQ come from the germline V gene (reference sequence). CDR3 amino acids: CASSLDRAYEQYF. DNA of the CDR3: TGTGCCAGCAGCCTAGACAGGGCCTACGAGCAGTACTTC.